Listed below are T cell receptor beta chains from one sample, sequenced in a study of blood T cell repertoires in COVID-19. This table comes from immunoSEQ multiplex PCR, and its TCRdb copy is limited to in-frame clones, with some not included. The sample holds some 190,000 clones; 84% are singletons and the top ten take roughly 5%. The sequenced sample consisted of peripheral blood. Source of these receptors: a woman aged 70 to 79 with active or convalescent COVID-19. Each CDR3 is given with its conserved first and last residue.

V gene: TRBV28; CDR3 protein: CASMRQGAGVYGYTF
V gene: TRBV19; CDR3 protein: CASSPGQGNIQYF
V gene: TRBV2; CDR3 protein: CASSESWQYF
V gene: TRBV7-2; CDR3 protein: CASSLGLAGPQETQYF
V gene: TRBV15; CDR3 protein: CATSRDRADEQYF
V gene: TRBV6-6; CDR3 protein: CASRQGAEKLFF
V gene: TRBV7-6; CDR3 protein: CASSLGSSLDTEAFF
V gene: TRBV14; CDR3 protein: CASSERRGWEAFF
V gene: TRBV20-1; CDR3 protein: CSASFGASDNSPLHF
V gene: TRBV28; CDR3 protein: CASSRQQVEQYF
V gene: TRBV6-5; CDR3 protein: CATTMSRSYEQYF
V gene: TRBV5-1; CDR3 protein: CASSLLSDSPLHF
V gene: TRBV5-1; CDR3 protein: CASSLTALGGNEQFF
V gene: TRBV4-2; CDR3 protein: CASSYPGTAYNEQFF
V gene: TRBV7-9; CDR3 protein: CASNKGLAGGDTQYF
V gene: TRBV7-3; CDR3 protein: CASSSGGTYNEQFF
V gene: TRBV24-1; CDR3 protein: CATSDGGRAVNEQFF
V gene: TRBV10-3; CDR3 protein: CAIRARDRVDTEAFF
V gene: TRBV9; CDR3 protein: CASSVAPGQGSDYGYTF
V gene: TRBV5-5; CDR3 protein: CASSLDRDPQERNPEAFF
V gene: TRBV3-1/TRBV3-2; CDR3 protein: CASSQDRRGRGGAQYF
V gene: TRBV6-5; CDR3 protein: CASVTGGAIPEAFF
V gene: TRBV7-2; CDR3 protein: CASSARSGPYEQYF
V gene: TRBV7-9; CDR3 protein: CASSLLGQILDGYTF
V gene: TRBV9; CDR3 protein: CASSPRTDTQYF
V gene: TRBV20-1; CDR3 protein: CSASASAVSYNEQFF
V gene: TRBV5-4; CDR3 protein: CASSHNRRSYEQYF
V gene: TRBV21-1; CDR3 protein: CASSKVSSGNYEQYF
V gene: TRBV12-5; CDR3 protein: CASGHPGDPSSSGNTIYF
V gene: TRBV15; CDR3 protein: CATSREGRGDYTF
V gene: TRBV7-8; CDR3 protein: CASSPRAGAGNQPQHF
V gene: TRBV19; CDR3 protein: CASRRTGTEAQSGAFF
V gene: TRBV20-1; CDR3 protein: CSAPRRVEAFF
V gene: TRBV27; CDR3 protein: CASSAISTSGRWGPQETQYF
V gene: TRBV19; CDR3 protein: CASSTTWKGPETQYF
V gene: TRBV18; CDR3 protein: CASSPGQDYYEQYF
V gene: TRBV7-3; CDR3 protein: CASSPQGAGLSTDTQYF